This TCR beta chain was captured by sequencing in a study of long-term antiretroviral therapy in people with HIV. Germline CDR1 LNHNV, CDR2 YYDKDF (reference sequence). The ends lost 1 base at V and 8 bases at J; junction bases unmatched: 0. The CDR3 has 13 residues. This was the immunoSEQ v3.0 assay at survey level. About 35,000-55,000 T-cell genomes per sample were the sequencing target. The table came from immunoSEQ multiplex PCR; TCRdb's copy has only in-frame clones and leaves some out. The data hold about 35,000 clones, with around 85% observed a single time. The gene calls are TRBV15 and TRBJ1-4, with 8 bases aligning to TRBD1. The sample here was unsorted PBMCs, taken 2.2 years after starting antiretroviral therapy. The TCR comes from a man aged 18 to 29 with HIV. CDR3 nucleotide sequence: TGTGCCACCAGCAGAGCAGGGGGCGAAAAACTGTTTTTT. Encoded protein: CATSRAGGEKLFF.